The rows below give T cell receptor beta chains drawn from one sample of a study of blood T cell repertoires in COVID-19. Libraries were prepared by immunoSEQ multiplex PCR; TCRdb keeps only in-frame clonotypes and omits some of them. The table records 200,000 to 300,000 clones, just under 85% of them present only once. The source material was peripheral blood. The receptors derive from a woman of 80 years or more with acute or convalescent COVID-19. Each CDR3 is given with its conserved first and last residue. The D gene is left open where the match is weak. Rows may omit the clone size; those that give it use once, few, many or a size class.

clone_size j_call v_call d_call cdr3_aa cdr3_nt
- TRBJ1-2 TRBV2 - CASRADSYGYTF TGTGCCAGCAGGGCGGACAGTTATGGCTACACCTTC
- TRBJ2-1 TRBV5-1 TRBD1 CASSWTGTGKNEQFF TGCGCCAGCAGCTGGACCGGGACAGGGAAGAATGAGCAGTTCTTC
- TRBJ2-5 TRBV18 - CASSPATGQLQETQYF TGTGCCAGCTCACCCGCGACAGGCCAGCTTCAAGAGACCCAGTACTTC
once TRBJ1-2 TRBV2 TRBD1 CASSDRGLHGYTF TGTGCCAGCAGTGACAGGGGGCTGCATGGCTACACCTTC
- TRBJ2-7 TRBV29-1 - CSVELRSSYEQYF TGCAGCGTTGAACTCCGGAGCTCCTACGAGCAGTACTTC
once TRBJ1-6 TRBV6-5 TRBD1 CASGHRDRHNSPLHF TGTGCCAGCGGACATCGGGACAGGCATAATTCACCCCTCCACTTT
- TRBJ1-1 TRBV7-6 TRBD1 CASSSTGGILNTEAFF TGTGCCAGCAGCTCGACAGGGGGCATTCTGAACACTGAAGCTTTCTTT
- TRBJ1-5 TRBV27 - CASSLFARGNQPQHF TGTGCCAGCAGTTTATTTGCCAGGGGCAATCAGCCCCAGCATTTT
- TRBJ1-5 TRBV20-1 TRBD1 CSASNDRGRNQPQHF TGCAGTGCTAGTAATGACAGGGGGAGGAATCAGCCCCAGCATTTT
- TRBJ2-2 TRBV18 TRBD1 CASSSLTGATGELFF TGTGCCAGCTCATCCCTGACAGGGGCCACCGGGGAGCTGTTTTTT
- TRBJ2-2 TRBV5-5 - CASSSGRETNTGELFF TGTGCCAGCAGCTCCGGACGGGAAACGAACACCGGGGAGCTGTTTTTT